The 15 T cell receptor beta chains below all came from one sample that was sequenced in a study of T cells in localized non-small cell lung cancer. Repertoires were generated with immunoSEQ multiplex PCR, while TCRdb's copy carries only in-frame clones and drops some. The data contain over 70,000 clones, about 90% of them seen just once; the ten biggest clones take up 21%. The sequenced sample was peripheral blood, obtained before any cancer treatment. The receptors here all came from a male donor at least 60 years old with stage III squamous cell lung carcinoma.

This chain connects TRBV4-3 to TRBJ2-5, with 9 nucleotides matching TRBD2. Germline CDR1 and CDR2: LGHNA and YSLEER. Trimming cost V 3 bases and J 5 bases; bases outside gene matches: 13. This CDR3 has 17 residues. As DNA, the CDR3 is TGCGCCAGCAGCCAGGACTCTAGCGGGGAGGCTCGGGAGACCCAGTACTTC. It codes for CASSQDSSGEARETQYF.

This clone is a singleton in its sample. The CDR3 DNA is TGTGCCAGCAGCGTAGAGGAGCGGGGGTGGTACAATGAGCAGTTCTTC. Its translation is CASSVEERGWYNEQFF. V gene TRBV9 combines with J gene TRBJ2-1, with 8 bases that match TRBD2. The J segment lost 4 bases and the V segment lost 0 bases, leaving 6 bases of the junction unmatched. This CDR3 region has 16 residues. The germline gives CDR1 SGDLS, CDR2 YYNGEE.

The J gene is TRBJ2-5, the V gene TRBV29-1; the D gene could be TRBD1 or TRBD2 (6 bases each). Germline V gene data show CDR1 as SQVTM and CDR2 as ANQGSEA. This CDR3 contains 15 residues. V lost 3 bases to trimming and J lost 7 bases, with 21 bases between them. The CDR3 nucleotides read TGCAGCGTTGAGCTAGGGGGAGGATTCTTGGTGACCCAGTACTTC. This translates into CSVELGGGFLVTQYF.

This clone was seen once. The chain employs TRBV7-3 and TRBJ2-5, with D possibly being TRBD1 (5 bases). V was cut by 5 bases and J by 0 bases, with 7 bases left in between. CDR3 length: 13 residues. Germline V CDR1 and CDR2: SGHTA, FQGTGA. CDR3 nucleotide sequence: TGTGCCAGCAGCGCAGGGTACCAAGAGACCCAGTACTTC. Encoded protein: CASSAGYQETQYF.

The gene calls are TRBV29-1 and TRBJ1-3; possible D gene TRBD1, 6 bases. The germline V gene encodes CDR1 SQVTM and CDR2 ANQGSEA. The CDR3 is 13 amino acids. The ends were cut back, 6 bases at V and 4 bases at J, with 13 bases in the middle. The CDR3 here is CSVEQGGGNTIYF. The CDR3 DNA is TGCAGCGTGGAACAGGGTGGGGGAAACACCATATATTTT.

V gene TRBV19 combines with J gene TRBJ2-5; 11 positions match TRBD1. Germline-derived CDR1 and CDR2 are LNHDA and SQIVND (reference sequence). J lost 4 bases, V lost 6 bases, and 7 bases had no gene match. This CDR3 has 15 amino acids. Here the CDR3 reads CASRDRGQPRETQYF. CDR3 bases: TGTGCCAGTAGGGACAGGGGGCAACCAAGAGAGACCCAGTACTTC.

The rearrangement uses TRBV28 and TRBJ1-2; unclear D gene. Trimming left V 8 bases short and J 5 bases short, with 9 bases between. The CDR3 length is 11 residues. The V gene's germline CDR1 is MDHEN and CDR2 SYDVKM. The CDR3 loop reads CASQTRYGYTF. DNA of the CDR3: TGTGCCAGCCAGACGAGGTATGGCTACACCTTC.

The CDR3 region is CASSHSPGELFF. CDR3 coding DNA: TGTGCCAGCAGCCACTCGCCCGGGGAGCTGTTTTTT. This chain links TRBV7-9 with TRBJ2-2; D call uncertain. The germline V and J ends were trimmed by 5 bases and 6 bases, with 7 bases remaining between them. The CDR3 totals 12 residues. Germline lookup yields CDR1 SEHNR and CDR2 FQNEAQ (reference sequence).

The chain joins TRBV2 to TRBJ2-7; no clear D gene. Deletions cut 4 bases from V and 4 bases from J, with 11 bases between. The CDR3 is 13 residues long. Looked up from germline, CDR1 is SNHLY and CDR2 is FYNNEI. As DNA, the CDR3 is TGTGCCAGCAGTGTTTTGGTAGGGTACGAGCAGTACTTC. This sequence encodes CASSVLVGYEQYF.

This clone was counted only a few times. This chain connects TRBV18 to TRBJ1-3; no firm D call. Germline V gives CDR1 KGHSH, CDR2 LQKENI. V was shortened by 8 bases and J by 0 bases, with 11 bases between the two germline ends. The CDR3 loop spans 14 amino acids. The CDR3 DNA reads as TGTGCCAGCGCGGACCAGGACTCTGGAAACACCATATATTTT. Translation: CASADQDSGNTIYF.

This chain connects TRBV6-6 to TRBJ1-5; unclear D gene. The CDR3 is 15 residues long. From germline, CDR1 is MNHNY and CDR2 SVGAGI (reference sequence). V was shortened by 0 bases and J by 6 bases, with 12 bases between the two germline ends. The CDR3 coding sequence is TGTGCCAGCAGTTACTCGCCTACAAGAGGTCAGCCCCAGCATTTT. Its protein is CASSYSPTRGQPQHF.

The V gene is TRBV6-5, the J gene TRBJ1-2; 7 bases fit TRBD1. Germline CDR1 MNHEY, CDR2 SVGAGI. The CDR3 extends over 13 amino acids. V lost 5 bases and J lost 8; bases outside the gene matches: 8. CDR3 amino acids: CASSPTGRKGYTF. DNA of the CDR3: TGTGCCAGCAGTCCGACAGGGAGAAAGGGCTACACCTTC.

This chain joins TRBV5-6 and TRBJ1-6, with D perhaps TRBD1 (5 bases). The V gene's germline CDR1 is SGHDT and CDR2 YYEEEE. CDR3 size: 14 residues. V was pared by 4 bases and J by 5 bases, with 10 bases between. The DNA for the CDR3 is TGTGCCAGCAGCCGCGACAGAAATAATTCACCCCTCCACTTT. It codes for CASSRDRNNSPLHF. Supplemented by reference TRBV5-6 and TRBJ1-6, the full variable domain reads DAGVTQSPTHLIKTRGQQVTLRCSPKSGHDTVSWYQQALGQGPQFIFQYYEEEERQRGNFPDRFSGHQFPNYSSELNVNALLLGDSALYLCASSRDRNNSPLHFGNGTRLTVT.

The chain uses TRBV6-5 and TRBJ1-1; D might be TRBD1 (5 bases). CDR1 MNHEY and CDR2 SVGAGI come from the germline V gene. The V end lost 10 bases, the J end lost 1 base, and 13 bases lay between the germline ends. The CDR3 has 13 amino acids. The CDR3 DNA sequence: TGTGCCACTTGGGGGTCCCCGAACACTGAAGCTTTCTTT. The encoded protein is CATWGSPNTEAFF.

The chain employs TRBV9 and TRBJ1-3; the D is unclear. V lost 4 bases and J lost 1, with 6 bases in between. Germline V gene data show CDR1 as SGDLS and CDR2 as YYNGEE. The length of the CDR3 is 13 residues. CDR3 nucleotides: TGTGCCAGCAGCCCCCCATCTGGAAACACCATATATTTT. Amino acids: CASSPPSGNTIYF.